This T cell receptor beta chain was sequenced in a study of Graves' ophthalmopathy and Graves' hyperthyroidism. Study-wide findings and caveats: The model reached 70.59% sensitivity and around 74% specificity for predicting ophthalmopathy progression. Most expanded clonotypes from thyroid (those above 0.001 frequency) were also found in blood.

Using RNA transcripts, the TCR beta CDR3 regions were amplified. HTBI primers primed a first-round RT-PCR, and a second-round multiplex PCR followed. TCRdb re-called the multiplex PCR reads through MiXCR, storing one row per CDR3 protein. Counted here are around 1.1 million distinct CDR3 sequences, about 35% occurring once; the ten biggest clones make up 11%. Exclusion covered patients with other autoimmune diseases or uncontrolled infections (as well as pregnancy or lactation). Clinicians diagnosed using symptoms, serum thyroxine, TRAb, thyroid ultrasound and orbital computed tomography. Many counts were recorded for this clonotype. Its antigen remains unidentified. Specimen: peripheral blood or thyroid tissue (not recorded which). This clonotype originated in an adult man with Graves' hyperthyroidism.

The CDR3 DNA sequence: TGTGCCAGCAGTGTGGGTCCAAATCAGCCCCAGCATTTT. Translation gives CASSVGPNQPQHF. The J gene is TRBJ1-5, the V gene TRBV6-5; D gene ambiguous. CDR3 length: 13 residues. CDR1 and CDR2 (germline): MNHEY, SVGAGI. Trimming removed 5 bases from V and 4 bases from J, with 9 bases in between.